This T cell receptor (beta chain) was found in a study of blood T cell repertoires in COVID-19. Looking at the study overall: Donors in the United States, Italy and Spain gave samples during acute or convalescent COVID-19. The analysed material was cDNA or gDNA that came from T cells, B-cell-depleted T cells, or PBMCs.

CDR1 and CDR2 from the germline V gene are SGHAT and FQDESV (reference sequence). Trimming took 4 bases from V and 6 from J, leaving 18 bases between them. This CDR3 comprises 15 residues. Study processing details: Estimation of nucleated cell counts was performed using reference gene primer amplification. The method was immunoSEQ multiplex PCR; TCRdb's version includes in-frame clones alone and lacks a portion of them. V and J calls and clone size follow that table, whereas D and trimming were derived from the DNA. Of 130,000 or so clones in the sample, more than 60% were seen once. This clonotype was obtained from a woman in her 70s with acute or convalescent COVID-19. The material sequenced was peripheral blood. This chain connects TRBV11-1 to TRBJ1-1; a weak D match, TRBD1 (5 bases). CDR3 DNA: TGTGCCAGCAGCTCCAGCCAGGGTTTCGGCGCTGAAGCTTTCTTT. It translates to CASSSSQGFGAEAFF.